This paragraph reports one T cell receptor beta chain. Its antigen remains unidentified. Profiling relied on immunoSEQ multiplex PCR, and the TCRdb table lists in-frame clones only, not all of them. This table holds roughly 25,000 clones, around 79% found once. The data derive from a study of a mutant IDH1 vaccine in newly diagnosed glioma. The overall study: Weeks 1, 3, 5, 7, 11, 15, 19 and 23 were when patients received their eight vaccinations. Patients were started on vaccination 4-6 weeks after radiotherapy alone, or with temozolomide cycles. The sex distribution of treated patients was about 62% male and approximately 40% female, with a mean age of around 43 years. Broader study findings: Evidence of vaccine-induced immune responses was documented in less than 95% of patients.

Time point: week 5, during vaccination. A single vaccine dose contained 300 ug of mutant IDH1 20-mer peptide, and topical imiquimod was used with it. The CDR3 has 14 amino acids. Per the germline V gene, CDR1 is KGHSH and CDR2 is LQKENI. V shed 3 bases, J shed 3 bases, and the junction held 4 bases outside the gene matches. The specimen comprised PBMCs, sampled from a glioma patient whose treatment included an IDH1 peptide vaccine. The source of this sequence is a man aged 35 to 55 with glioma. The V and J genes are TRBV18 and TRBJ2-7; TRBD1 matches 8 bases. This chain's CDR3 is CASSPTGVNYEQYF. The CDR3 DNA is TGTGCCAGCTCACCGACAGGGGTGAACTACGAGCAGTACTTC.